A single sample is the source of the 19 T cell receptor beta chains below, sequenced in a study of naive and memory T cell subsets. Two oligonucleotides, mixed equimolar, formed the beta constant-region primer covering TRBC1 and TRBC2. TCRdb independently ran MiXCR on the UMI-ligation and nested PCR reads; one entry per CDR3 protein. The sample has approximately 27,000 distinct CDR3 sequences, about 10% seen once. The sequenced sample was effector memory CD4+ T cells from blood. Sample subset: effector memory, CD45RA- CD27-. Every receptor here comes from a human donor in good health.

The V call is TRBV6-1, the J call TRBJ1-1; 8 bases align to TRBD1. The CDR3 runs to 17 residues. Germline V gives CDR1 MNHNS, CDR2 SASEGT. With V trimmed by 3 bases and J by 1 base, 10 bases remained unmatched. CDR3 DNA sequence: TGTGCCAGCAGTGACTTCCCATCAACAGGGGGGAACACTGAAGCTTTCTTT. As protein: CASSDFPSTGGNTEAFF.

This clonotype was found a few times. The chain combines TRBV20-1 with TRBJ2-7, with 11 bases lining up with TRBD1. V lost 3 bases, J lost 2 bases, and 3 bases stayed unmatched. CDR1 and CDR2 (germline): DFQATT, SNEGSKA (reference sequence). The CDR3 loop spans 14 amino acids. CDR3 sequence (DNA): TGCAGTGCTAGGTGGGGACAGGGGGCCTACGAGCAGTACTTC. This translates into CSARWGQGAYEQYF.

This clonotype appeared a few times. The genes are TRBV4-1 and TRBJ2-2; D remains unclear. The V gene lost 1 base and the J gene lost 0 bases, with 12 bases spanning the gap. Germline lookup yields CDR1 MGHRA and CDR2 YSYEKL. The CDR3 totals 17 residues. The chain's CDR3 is CASSQGGKLANTGELFF. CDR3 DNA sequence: TGCGCCAGCAGCCAAGGGGGTAAACTGGCGAACACCGGGGAGCTGTTTTTT.

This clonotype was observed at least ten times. CDR3 DNA sequence: TGTGCCAGCAGCTCTGGCCCGAACACTGAAGCTTTCTTT. It yields the protein CASSSGPNTEAFF. This rearrangement joins TRBV7-3 to TRBJ1-1, with D uncertain. Trimming stripped 4 bases from V and 1 base from J, with 7 bases between. This CDR3 comprises 13 residues. Germline values: CDR1 SGHTA, CDR2 FQGTGA. The full variable domain, in which reference TRBV7-3 and TRBJ1-1 provide the parts outside the CDR3, is GAGVSQTPSNKVTEKGKYVELRCDPISGHTALYWYRQSLGQGPEFLIYFQGTGAADDSGLPNDRFFAVRPEGSVSTLKIQRTERGDSAVYLCASSSGPNTEAFFGQGTRLTVV.

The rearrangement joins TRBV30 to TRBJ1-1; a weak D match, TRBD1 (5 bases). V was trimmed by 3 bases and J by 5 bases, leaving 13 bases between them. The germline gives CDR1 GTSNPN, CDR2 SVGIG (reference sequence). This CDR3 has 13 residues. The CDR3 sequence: CAWRNGGGTEAFF. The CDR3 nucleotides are TGTGCCTGGAGAAACGGGGGGGGGACTGAAGCTTTCTTT. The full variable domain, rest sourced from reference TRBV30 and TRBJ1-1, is SQTIHQWPATLVQPVGSPLSLECTVEGTSNPNLYWYRQAAGRGLQLLFYSVGIGQISSEVPQNLSASRPQDRQFILSSKKLLLSDSGFYLCAWRNGGGTEAFFGQGTRLTVV.

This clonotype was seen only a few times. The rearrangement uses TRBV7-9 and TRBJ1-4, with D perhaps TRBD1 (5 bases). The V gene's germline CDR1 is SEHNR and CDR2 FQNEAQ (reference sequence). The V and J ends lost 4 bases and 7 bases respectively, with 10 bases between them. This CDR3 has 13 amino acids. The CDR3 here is CASSSPGPEKLFF. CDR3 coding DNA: TGTGCCAGCAGCTCCCCGGGACCTGAAAAACTGTTTTTT.

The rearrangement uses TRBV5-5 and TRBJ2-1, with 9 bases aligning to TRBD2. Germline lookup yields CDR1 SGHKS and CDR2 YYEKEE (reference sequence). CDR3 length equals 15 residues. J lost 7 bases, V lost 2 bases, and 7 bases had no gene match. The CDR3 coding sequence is TGTGCCAGCAGCTTAGCGGGAGGAATTAGGAATGAGCAGTTCTTC. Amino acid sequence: CASSLAGGIRNEQFF.

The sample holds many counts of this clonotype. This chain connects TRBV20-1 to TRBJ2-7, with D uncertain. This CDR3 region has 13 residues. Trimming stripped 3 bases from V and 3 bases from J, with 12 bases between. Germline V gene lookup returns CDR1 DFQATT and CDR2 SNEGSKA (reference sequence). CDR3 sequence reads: CSASSPSGYEQYF. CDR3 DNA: TGCAGTGCTAGCTCCCCCTCAGGCTACGAGCAGTACTTC.

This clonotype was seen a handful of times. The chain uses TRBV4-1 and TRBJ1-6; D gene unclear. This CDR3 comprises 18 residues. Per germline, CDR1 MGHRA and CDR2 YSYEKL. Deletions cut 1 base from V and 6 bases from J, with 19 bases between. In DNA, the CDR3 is TGCGCCAGCAGCCAAGGGTCCTACAACGGAGTAATTAATTCACCCCTCCACTTT. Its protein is CASSQGSYNGVINSPLHF.

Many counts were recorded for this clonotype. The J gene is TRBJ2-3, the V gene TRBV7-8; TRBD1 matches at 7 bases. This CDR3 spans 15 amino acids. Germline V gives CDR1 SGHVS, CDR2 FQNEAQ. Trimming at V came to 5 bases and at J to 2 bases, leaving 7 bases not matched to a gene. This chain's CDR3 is CASSARDRPTDTQYF. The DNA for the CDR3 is TGTGCCAGCAGCGCTAGGGACAGACCCACAGATACGCAGTATTTT.

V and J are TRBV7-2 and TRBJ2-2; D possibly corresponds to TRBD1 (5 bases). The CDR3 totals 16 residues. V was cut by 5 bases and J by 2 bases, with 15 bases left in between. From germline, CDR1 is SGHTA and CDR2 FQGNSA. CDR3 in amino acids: CASSKRSTANTGELFF. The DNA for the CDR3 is TGTGCCAGCAGCAAGCGCTCGACAGCTAACACCGGGGAGCTGTTTTTT.

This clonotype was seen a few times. The CDR3 nucleotides are TGTGCCAGCAGTTTCCAAGCGGGGGGTATAGGTGAGCAGTTCTTC. Its protein is CASSFQAGGIGEQFF. The chain links TRBV28 to TRBJ2-1; 9 bases agree with TRBD2. V lost 3 bases to trimming and J lost 9 bases; unmatched junction nucleotides: 9. This CDR3 spans 15 amino acids. Per germline, CDR1 MDHEN and CDR2 SYDVKM.

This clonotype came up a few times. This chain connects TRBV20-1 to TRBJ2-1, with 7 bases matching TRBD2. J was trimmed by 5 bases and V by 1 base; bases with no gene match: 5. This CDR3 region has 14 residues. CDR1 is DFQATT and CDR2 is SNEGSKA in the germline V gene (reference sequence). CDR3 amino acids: CSARVDGRNNEQFF. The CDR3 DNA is TGCAGTGCTAGAGTAGACGGGAGGAACAATGAGCAGTTCTTC.

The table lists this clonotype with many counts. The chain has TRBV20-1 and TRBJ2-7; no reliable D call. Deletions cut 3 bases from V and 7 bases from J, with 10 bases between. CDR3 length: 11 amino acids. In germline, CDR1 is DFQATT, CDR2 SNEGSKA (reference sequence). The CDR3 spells CSASLVGEQYF. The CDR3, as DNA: TGCAGTGCTAGTCTAGTCGGGGAGCAGTACTTC.

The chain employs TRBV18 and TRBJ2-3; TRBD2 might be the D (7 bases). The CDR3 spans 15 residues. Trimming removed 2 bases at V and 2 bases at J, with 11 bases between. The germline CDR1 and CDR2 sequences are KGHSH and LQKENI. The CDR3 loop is CASSPGAGATDTQYF. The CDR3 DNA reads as TGTGCCAGCTCACCAGGGGCGGGGGCCACAGATACGCAGTATTTT.

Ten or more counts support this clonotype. DNA of the CDR3: TGTGCCAGCAGCTCAGATGGGGCTGTCTACGAGCAGTACTTC. Translation: CASSSDGAVYEQYF. The genes are TRBV7-2 and TRBJ2-7; D is possibly TRBD1 (5 bases). In germline, CDR1 is SGHTA, CDR2 FQGNSA. The CDR3 extends over 14 amino acids. Deletions cut 4 bases from V and 3 bases from J, with 13 bases between.

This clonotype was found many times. CDR3 in DNA: TGTGCCAGCAGCATTGCGGGGGGCAGAGATGAGCAGTTCTTC. This codes for CASSIAGGRDEQFF. The chain is built from TRBV12-3 or TRBV12-4 and TRBJ2-1, with 8 bases matching TRBD2. J gave up 8 bases and V 6 bases, and 9 bases lay outside the gene matches. The CDR3 consists of 14 residues.

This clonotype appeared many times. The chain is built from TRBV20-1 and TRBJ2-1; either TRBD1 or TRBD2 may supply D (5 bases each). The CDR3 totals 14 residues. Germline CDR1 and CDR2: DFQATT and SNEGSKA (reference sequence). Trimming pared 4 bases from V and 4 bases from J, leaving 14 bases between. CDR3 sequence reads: CSAKGMGVYNEQFF. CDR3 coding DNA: TGCAGTGCTAAAGGAATGGGGGTTTACAATGAGCAGTTCTTC.

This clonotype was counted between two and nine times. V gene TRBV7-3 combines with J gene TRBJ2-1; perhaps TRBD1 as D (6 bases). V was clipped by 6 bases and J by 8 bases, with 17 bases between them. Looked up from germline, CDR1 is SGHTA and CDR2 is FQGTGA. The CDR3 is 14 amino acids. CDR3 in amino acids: CASRYTGSGDEQFF. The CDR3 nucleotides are TGTGCCAGCAGGTATACAGGGTCGGGCGATGAGCAGTTCTTC.